One sample yielded the 7 T cell receptor beta chains listed below, sequenced in a study of T cells in localized non-small cell lung cancer (dated by TCRdb to about 2020). Library prep was done by the immunoSEQ multiplex PCR assay. The clones in this table, taken by TCRdb from immuneACCESS, are in-frame only. Not every clone is retained; where verified, under half of the shortfall comes from an unresolved V gene, and the cause of the rest is unknown. The sample has around 3,500 clones on record, 30% to 35% of them singletons. Jointly, the top ten make up 6% to 8% of the sample. The input for sequencing was normal lung tissue next to the tumor, taken before any cancer treatment. Every receptor here comes from a woman aged 40 to 75 with stage I lung adenocarcinoma.

This rearrangement joins TRBV5-1 to TRBJ1-6; no firm D call. From germline, CDR1 is SGHRS and CDR2 YFSETQ. Trimming took off 0 bases at V and 2 bases at J, with 9 bases between the two ends. This CDR3 is built from 16 residues. This CDR3 is CASSLEWKPYNSPLHF. The CDR3 nucleotides are TGCGCCAGCAGCTTGGAGTGGAAGCCCTATAATTCACCCCTCCACTTT.

A few counts support this clone. The chain is built from TRBV19 and TRBJ1-1; unclear D gene. Germline V lookup: CDR1 LNHDA, CDR2 SQIVND (reference sequence). The CDR3 sequence is 13 residues long. Trimming removed 8 bases at V and 0 bases at J, with 10 bases between. The CDR3 bases are TGTGCCAGTCGTCCGGTGATGAACACTGAAGCTTTCTTT. This encodes CASRPVMNTEAFF.

This chain joins TRBV5-1 and TRBJ2-1, with TRBD2 identical over 7 bases. Trimming at V came to 1 base and at J to 2 bases, leaving 6 bases not matched to a gene. The V gene's germline CDR1 is SGHRS and CDR2 YFSETQ. The length of the CDR3 is 16 residues. CDR3 sequence: CASSLIPAGAYNEQFF. The CDR3 nucleotides read TGCGCCAGCAGCTTGATCCCTGCGGGGGCCTACAATGAGCAGTTCTTC.

This chain connects TRBV18 to TRBJ1-5, with 9 bases fitting TRBD1. This CDR3 is 15 amino acids long. V shed 3 bases, J shed 6 bases, and the junction held 6 bases outside the gene matches. Germline loops: CDR1 KGHSH, CDR2 LQKENI. CDR3 nucleotides: TGTGCCAGCTCACCGATGGGACAGGGCAGTCAGCCCCAGCATTTT. Translation gives CASSPMGQGSQPQHF. Filled out from reference TRBV18 and TRBJ1-5, the complete variable domain reads NAGVMQNPRHLVRRRGQEARLRCSPMKGHSHVYWYRQLPEEGLKFMVYLQKENIIDESGMPKERFSAEFPKEGPSILRIQQVVRGDSAAYFCASSPMGQGSQPQHFGDGTRLSIL.

This clone was observed a few times. This sequence joins TRBV6-8 and TRBJ2-7; D uncertain. This CDR3 has 13 residues. V dropped 6 bases and J dropped 0 bases, with 9 bases sitting between them. CDR1 is MNHGY, CDR2 SAAAGT, per germline. Here the CDR3 reads CASREQSSYEQYF. For the CDR3, the DNA is TGTGCCAGCAGGGAACAGAGCTCCTACGAGCAGTACTTC.

The V and J genes are TRBV19 and TRBJ2-5; maybe TRBD2 (5 bases). The CDR3 totals 17 residues. Trimming removed 1 base at V and 4 bases at J, with 19 bases between. Germline CDR1 LNHDA, CDR2 SQIVND (reference sequence). Here the CDR3 reads CASSIALGGPLGETQYF. Here the CDR3 DNA reads TGTGCCAGTAGTATAGCGCTCGGCGGGCCCTTGGGAGAGACCCAGTACTTC.

The count of this clone is one. CDR3: CASRSTGTKETQYF. For the CDR3, the DNA is TGTGCCAGCAGGAGTACAGGGACCAAAGAGACCCAGTACTTC. The chain joins TRBV28 to TRBJ2-5, with D perhaps matching TRBD1 (6 bases). The germline V gene has CDR1 MDHEN and CDR2 SYDVKM. V lost 6 bases and J lost 3, with 14 bases in between. The CDR3 runs 14 residues.